The clone carrying this T cell receptor beta chain was detected only a few times. Recruits, aged roughly 18 to 89 years, lived in 25 or so US areas. This entry is derived from a study of blood T cell repertoires in COVID-19. There are 17 residues in the CDR3. Germline-derived CDR1 and CDR2 are SGHRS and YFSETQ. Trimming removed 4 bases from V and 7 bases from J; junction bases left unmatched: 14. Authors' processing steps: Reference gene primer amplification in the assay estimated nucleated cell counts. Data came from immunoSEQ multiplex PCR; TCRdb stores just in-frame clones and leaves some out. V and J calls and clone size are those listed in that table; D and trimming were worked out from the DNA. Of about 300,000 clones listed, around 86% are singletons.

This sequence joins TRBV5-1 and TRBJ1-6; 7 bases agree with TRBD1. This clonotype originated in a man aged 25-45 years who had recovered from COVID-19. The sample taken for sequencing was PBMCs or T cells enriched from blood (not recorded which). CDR3 region: CASSAQTGNLRNSPLHF. In nucleotides, the CDR3 is TGCGCCAGCAGCGCGCAGACAGGGAATCTGCGGAATTCACCCCTCCACTTT. Variable domain in full (rest from reference TRBV5-1 and TRBJ1-6): KAGVTQTPRYLIKTRGQQVTLSCSPISGHRSVSWYQQTPGQGLQFLFEYFSETQRNKGNFPGRFSGRQFSNSRSEMNVSTLELGDSALYLCASSAQTGNLRNSPLHFGNGTRLTVT.